This TCR beta chain was identified during a study of cytomegalovirus exposure and HLA in healthy donors. Across the study: The early release's HLA-typed donors yielded approximately 85 million unique TCRs.

A note on this clone: As yet, its antigen is unknown.

The V end was cut by 1 base, the J end by 0 bases, with 10 bases between. Germline V gene data show CDR1 as SGHDN and CDR2 as FVKESK. CDR3 length: 15 amino acids. Findings of the study overall: Most TCR sequences were uncommon, yet certain public TCRs appeared in many donors.

Amplification used 60 Vbeta primers and 13 Jbeta primers. Data came from immunoSEQ multiplex PCR; TCRdb stores just in-frame clones and leaves some out. The data contain approximately 150,000 clones, 80% to 85% of them singletons. The sample taken for sequencing was PBMCs. The source of this sequence is a human donor in good health. V and J are TRBV14 and TRBJ2-7; D may be TRBD1 (5 bases). This CDR3 reads CASSQGTQYSYEQYF. CDR3 sequence (DNA): TGTGCCAGCAGCCAAGGGACACAATACTCCTACGAGCAGTACTTC.